This passage covers 2 T cell receptor beta chains from one sample sequenced in a study of technical replicates of blood from a few donors. Measured with immunoSEQ multiplex PCR; TCRdb has only the in-frame clones, and not every one. The sample holds tens of thousands of clones, about 93% seen once. The sequenced sample consisted of T cells isolated from PBMCs. Source of these receptors: a human donor in good health.

The V call is TRBV18, the J call TRBJ1-1; a weak D match, TRBD1 (5 bases). V was clipped by 1 base and J by 5 bases, with 8 bases between them. The germline gives CDR1 KGHSH, CDR2 LQKENI. This CDR3 is built from 13 residues. As DNA, the CDR3 is TGTGCCAGCTCACCACGGGGGGAGACTGAAGCTTTCTTT. As protein: CASSPRGETEAFF.

This clone was seen once. The chain has TRBV11-3 and TRBJ2-3; TRBD2 might be the D (6 bases). The length of the CDR3 is 13 residues. Germline loops: CDR1 SGHNT, CDR2 YENEEA. V was clipped by 3 bases and J by 4 bases, with 8 bases between them. The CDR3 spells CASSFPGADTQYF. CDR3 coding DNA: TGTGCCAGCAGCTTTCCGGGGGCAGATACGCAGTATTTT.